This entry features one T cell receptor beta chain sequence. Data came from immunoSEQ multiplex PCR; TCRdb stores just in-frame clones and leaves some out. The profile covers about 24,000 clones, with about 85% appearing a single time and 16% taken by the ten largest. Trimming cost V 2 bases and J 7 bases, with 12 bases left between them. Germline V gene sequence: CDR1 SGHTS, CDR2 YDEGEE. This CDR3 region has 14 residues. This sample was taken from a study of OX40 agonist ivuxolimab in advanced cancers. The genes are TRBV5-8 and TRBJ1-4; D not certain. Sequences were derived from CD4+ or CD8+ T cells sorted from blood, sampled in a trial of the OX40 agonist ivuxolimab. This sequence was found in an adult with an advanced solid tumor such as melanoma, head and neck, liver or kidney cancer. CDR3 bases: TGTGCCAGCAGCTTCTTAGCCGGCGGTGAAAAACTGTTTTTT. It yields the protein CASSFLAGGEKLFF.